This note documents a single T cell receptor (beta chain) sequence. This clone was recorded once. Its antigen target is currently unknown. No base quality values were provided; no much bigger clone lies one nucleotide off. Cut back by 1 base and 2 bases, the V and J ends lie 12 bases apart. CDR1 and CDR2 (LNHNV, YYDKDF) derive from the germline V gene (reference sequence). Including the terminal cysteine and phenylalanine, the CDR3 comprises 16 residues. Only the CDR3 portion is preserved as DNA: 48 bases, with reading frame beginning at the first base. The data were obtained in a study of blood T cell repertoires in COVID-19 (dated by TCRdb to about 2020). About the full investigation: Samples from collaborators originated in the United States, Italy and Spain and spanned both the acute and convalescent phases of COVID-19. Samples came from the ongoing ImmuneRACE study (first 160 participants) plus 1,254 subjects from 6 global collaborators. A freely available public database, intended as a resource for researchers studying the immune response to SARS-CoV-2, is where the repertoires were released. Where HLA class I and class II types were available, the types were taken from metadata supplied by the sample provider, not from assay-based typing. The prospective study material was composed of cDNA or gDNA derived from T cells, B-cell-depleted T cells, or PBMCs. Sample metadata almost always included a de-identified subject ID, COVID-19 status, age in years and sex. The dataset comprised deeply sampled blood TCRbeta repertoires from subjects exposed to, actively infected with, or recovered from COVID-19. General study outcomes and caveats: Clinical and demographic metadata were provided uncurated, with the amount varying by source and participant.

In the prospective study, participants were roughly 18 to 100 years old, resided in under 30 geographic areas of the United States, and were enrolled through a virtual design. In the prospective study, cohorts were assigned on the basis of participant-reported clinical history obtained from a screening survey and a study questionnaire. Recovered participants in ImmuneRACE Cohort 3 were defined as having two consecutive negative NP/OP PCR tests, clearance from a healthcare professional, or resolution of symptoms. Each participant in the prospective study had whole blood, serum and a nasopharyngeal or oropharyngeal swab collected by mobile phlebotomists. Additional blood draws and questionnaires over a 2-month period could optionally be provided by prospective study participants. Before DNA extraction, prospective study blood samples were shipped either frozen or at room temperature. TCRbeta CDR3 regions were amplified from genomic DNA by means of the immunoSEQ Assay, a bias-controlled multiplex PCR. As for how the authors treated the data: Within the assay, amplification of reference gene primers was used to estimate how many nucleated cells each sample contained. To quantify the absolute abundance of each unique TCRbeta CDR3 rearrangement, sequence reads were collapsed and filtered. For each sample, productive Simpson clonality was calculated as the square root of Simpson's diversity index across productive rearrangements. TCRdb took over this immuneACCESS table, retaining in-frame rearrangements with V and J assigned. Such tables are incomplete; in checked studies, under half of the missing clones stem from an unresolved V gene, and the remainder is unexplained. V and J calls plus clone size are reproduced from that table; the DNA served to infer D and trimming. The sample table shows more than 400,000 clones, and less than 95% are seen once. The ten largest clones take up 0.55% to 0.75% of the sample.

Recombination joined TRBV15 with TRBJ2-1; the D segment could be TRBD2, given 6 matching bases. Sequenced material: PBMCs or T cells enriched from blood (not recorded which). This receptor was taken from a man aged 18 to 30 who had recovered from COVID-19. The CDR3 sequence is CATSRGLARTYNEQFF. Read as DNA, the sequence is TGTGCCACCAGCAGAGGGCTAGCGAGGACCTACAATGAGCAGTTCTTC.